There are a few counts of the clone carrying this T cell receptor beta chain. The protocol was immunoSEQ multiplex PCR, while the TCRdb copy is restricted to in-frame clones and leaves out a portion. The table includes fewer than 350,000 clones, roughly 85% detected once. The germline V gene has CDR1 MNHEY and CDR2 SVGAGI. This CDR3 is built from 15 residues. V lost 1 base and J lost 2; bases outside the gene matches: 0. These data come from a study of blood T cell repertoires in COVID-19. About the research overall: Collection of acute and convalescent COVID-19 samples took place in the United States, Italy and Spain.

The origin of this receptor is a human donor in a cohort sampled during active COVID-19. This chain uses TRBV6-5 with TRBJ2-5; 11 bases fit TRBD2. Sequencing used peripheral blood. The CDR3 protein is CASSYLAGGQETQYF. CDR3 nucleotides: TGTGCCAGCAGTTACTTAGCGGGGGGGCAAGAGACCCAGTACTTC.